The source of this TCR beta chain is a study of blood T cell repertoires in COVID-19. Cohorts were determined from participant-reported clinical history. Recovery meant two consecutive negative NP/OP PCR tests, professional clearance, or resolved symptoms. V gave up 7 bases and J gave up 5 bases, with 5 bases separating them. CDR1 is MDHEN, CDR2 SYDVKM, per germline. The CDR3 is 10 residues long. TCRdb's table, derived via immunoSEQ multiplex PCR, lists solely in-frame clones and lacks some. The repertoire holds a few hundred thousand clones, with approximately 88% as singletons. The rearrangement uses TRBV28 and TRBJ2-5; D not certain. The sequence was obtained from a woman in her thirties or forties who had recovered from COVID-19. The sequencing sample was made of PBMCs or T cells enriched from blood (not recorded which). The CDR3 reads CASIPETQYF. The CDR3 DNA reads TGTGCCAGCATCCCGGAGACCCAGTACTTC.